This T cell receptor (beta chain) emerged from a study of OX40 agonist ivuxolimab in advanced cancers. The study in broad terms: Ivuxolimab, which targeted the costimulatory receptor OX40 (CD134), was an agonistic, fully human IgG2 monoclonal antibody. Of the roughly 50 dose-escalation patients, hepatocellular carcinoma was present in about 20, melanoma in roughly 15, renal cell carcinoma in 9 and head and neck cancer in 9. Partial responses occurred in three dose-escalation patients: two with cutaneous melanoma and one with hepatocellular carcinoma. The purpose of peripheral TCRbeta sequencing was to test whether ivuxolimab changed TCR sequence diversity and led to clonal T-cell expansion. Intravenous ivuxolimab was administered to patients every 2 weeks at six dose levels: 0.01, 0.1, 0.3, 1.5, 3 and 10 mg/kg. The paper describes the monotherapy dose-escalation part (N of about 55 patients) of the phase I trial of ivuxolimab. Patients were allowed to have had prior anti-PD-1, anti-PD-L1 or anti-CTLA-4 therapy, and 40% to 45% of the dose-escalation patients had been treated with checkpoint inhibitors. The dose-escalation cohort was almost 85% male with a mean age of roughly 60 years, ranging from 23 to 79.

Genomic DNA was extracted from sorted cells for sequencing of the TCRbeta CDR3 region. The immunoSEQ Assay was used to sequence the TCRbeta CDR3 regions. TCRdb provides this immuneACCESS table in a form limited to in-frame rearrangements. Some clones are lacking; in checked studies, under half of them reflect an unresolved V gene, and why the rest are absent is not known. This sample has about 130,000 clones in its table, and 92% of those were observed once. Together, the top ten hold 0.8% to 1% of the sample. Trimming removed 0 bases from V and 8 bases from J, leaving 7 bases between the germline ends. In the germline V gene (reference sequence), CDR1 corresponds to DFQATT and CDR2 to SNEGSKA. The CDR3 spans 11 residues, from the cysteine through the phenylalanine. CDR3 DNA is the only sequence kept; it has 33 bases, read in frame from the first base. On this clone: Its antigen target is currently unknown. Base qualities are not at hand, and no much larger clone is one base apart.

The trial excluded patients who had a history of autoimmune disease or who were on systemic immunosuppression. Peripheral blood for TCR sequencing was drawn from every dose cohort at baseline, at cycle 4 day 1 and at cycle 7 day 1. The samples were taken from a phase I, first-in-human, multicenter, open-label dose-escalation trial of ivuxolimab. Adults with locally advanced or metastatic melanoma, renal cell, hepatocellular, or head and neck squamous cell carcinoma were enrolled in the trial. CD4+ and CD8+ T cells were sorted separately from peripheral blood before TCR sequencing. The research as a whole found: In the 0.1-3.0 mg/kg groups, partial responders were among the patients with the lowest normalized peripheral clonal expansion, particularly in CD8+ T cells. The antigen specificity of the clonally expanded peripheral T cells was not determined. At doses of 0.1 to 3.0 mg/kg, clonal expansion of both CD4+ and CD8+ T cells in blood was seen between baseline and week 6. Low levels of normalized T-cell clonal expansion were also shown by some nonresponding patients. After ivuxolimab, CD8+ T cells had more expanded clones than CD4+ T cells on average.

Sequenced here: CD4+ or CD8+ T cells sorted from blood, sampled in a trial of the OX40 agonist ivuxolimab. Recombination connected TRBV20-1 to TRBJ1-1; the D gene identity is not certain. The source of this sequence is an adult with an advanced solid tumor such as melanoma, head and neck, liver or kidney cancer. This receptor has the CDR3 CSARELREAFF. At the DNA level, the sequence is TGCAGTGCTAGAGAGTTGCGCGAAGCTTTCTTT.